The T cell receptor (beta chain) under discussion was sequenced for a study of cytomegalovirus exposure and HLA in healthy donors. Overall study results and limits: One later analysis, an examination of the 120 validation repertoires, found that first-cohort TCR clusters tended to co-occur in them. Cytomegalovirus association was listed for under 200 TCR beta chains. Confirmation was obtained in vitro that a few CMV-associated chains are specific for CMV antigens.

About this clone: The antigen remains unidentified.

V lost 3 bases, J lost 1 base, and 7 bases stayed unmatched. CDR3 length: 17 amino acids. Germline V gene lookup returns CDR1 GTSNPN and CDR2 SVGIG (reference sequence). The repertoire was sequenced with immunoSEQ multiplex PCR; TCRdb's copy has only in-frame clones and lacks some. This sample has fewer than 200,000 clones, with about 90% found just once. Among the 100 to 150 subjects of the validation cohort, separate from the approximately 670-subject first cohort, were the donors. Sequencing used PBMCs. This rearrangement joins TRBV30 to TRBJ2-2; TRBD2 aligns across 11 bases. This clonotype originated in a woman between 18 and 29 years old in good health and CMV-seropositive. CDR3 sequence: CAWRATGTSGNTGELFF. The CDR3 DNA is TGTGCCTGGAGGGCTACTGGGACTAGCGGGAACACCGGGGAGCTGTTTTTT.